This T cell receptor beta chain was recovered during a study of T-cell reconstitution after alpha-beta-depleted transplantation in children. Per germline, CDR1 SGHVS and CDR2 FNYEAQ. With 5 bases clipped from V and 3 bases from J, the junction kept 10 bases outside the gene matches. CDR3 length: 16 residues. There are many counts of this clonotype. Its antigen is not identified. Overall study findings and caveats: Several hundred rapidly expanded clones from non-depleted graft cells reportedly supplied alpha-beta T cells about two months post-transplant.

The TCRbeta library incorporated unique molecular identifiers. MiXCR, run by TCRdb on the PCR reads, gives a single entry per CDR3 protein. Of about 600,000 distinct CDR3 sequences listed, about an eighth are singletons. The specimen was PBMCs, mostly from graft donor cells, collected 360 days after TCRalphabeta/CD19-depleted stem cell transplant. The chain uses TRBV7-6 and TRBJ2-3, with 8 nucleotides matching TRBD2. This clonotype was sampled from a male patient aged 5 to 17 who had a stem cell transplant for acute myeloid leukemia, so the T cells may come from the graft donor. The CDR3 sequence is CASSPSVASGTDTQYF. The CDR3 DNA follows: TGTGCCAGCAGCCCCAGTGTGGCTAGCGGGACAGATACGCAGTATTTT.